One T cell receptor beta chain is described in this entry. The antigen is not known. This sample was taken from a study of cytomegalovirus exposure and HLA in healthy donors. Study background: Of all 400 or so donors who were genotyped, roughly 81% belonged to the Caucasian-associated ancestry cluster.

A multiplex PCR was run with 60 Vbeta primers and 13 Jbeta primers. Libraries were prepared by immunoSEQ multiplex PCR; TCRdb keeps only in-frame clonotypes and omits some of them. The sample table sets out 140,000 or so clones. Points from the study as a whole: In an earlier analysis, about 90% or about 30%: the productive usage of most TCR beta V segments.

Trimming took 4 bases from V and 3 from J; bases not matched to a gene: 10. Germline-derived CDR1 and CDR2 are SGHRS and YFSETQ. The CDR3 has 15 residues. The source material was PBMCs. V usage is TRBV5-1 and J usage is TRBJ2-7; 7 bases match TRBD1. This TCR derives from a male donor in good health and CMV-seronegative. As DNA, the CDR3 is TGCGCCAGCAGCCCCTTGACAGGGCTTAACTACGAGCAGTACTTC. Its translation is CASSPLTGLNYEQYF.